Presented here are 16 T cell receptor beta chains from one specimen sequenced in a study of cytomegalovirus exposure and HLA in healthy donors (dated by TCRdb to about 2017). Libraries were built with the immunoSEQ multiplex PCR assay. For the multiplex PCR, a mixture combining 60 forward primers for TCR Vbeta segments and 13 reverse primers for TCR Jbeta segments was used. TCRdb took this table from immuneACCESS and kept in-frame rearrangements with V and J called. Such tables lack part of the clones; where checked against another copy, unresolved V genes explain under half of the gap, and the rest is unexplained. The sample includes some 120,000 clones, with approximately 84% observed a single time. Under 4.5% of the sample is in the top ten clones. Sequenced input: PBMCs. The receptor set was obtained from a man aged 18 to 29 in good health and CMV-seropositive.

J is TRBJ1-1 and V is TRBV6-5; 8 bases agree with TRBD1. The CDR3 is made up of 16 amino acids. V dropped 2 bases and J dropped 1; count of bases not matched to a gene: 6. Germline V gives CDR1 MNHEY, CDR2 SVGAGI. CDR3 residues: CASSYQGAVRNTEAFF. The CDR3 DNA follows: TGTGCCAGCAGTTACCAGGGGGCTGTTAGGAACACTGAAGCTTTCTTT.

The CDR3 loop reads CASSQEAQAYEQYF. The CDR3 coding sequence is TGCGCCAGCAGCCAAGAAGCACAGGCCTACGAGCAGTACTTC. This chain joins TRBV4-1 and TRBJ2-7, with D perhaps matching TRBD1 (5 bases). The CDR3 totals 14 residues. The germline V and J ends were trimmed by 0 bases and 2 bases, with 8 bases remaining between them. Germline V lookup: CDR1 MGHRA, CDR2 YSYEKL.

As to this clone: An end of the junction differs from the germline gene, which may be a read error. This chain links TRBV7-9 with TRBJ1-6, with 7 positions matching TRBD1. The CDR3 has 15 amino acids. Germline assignment: CDR1 SEHNR and CDR2 FQNEAQ (reference sequence). CDR3 protein: CSSSAPGGDNSPLHF. CDR3 coding DNA: TGTTCCAGCAGCGCTCCAGGGGGAGACAATTCACCCCTCCACTTT.

This chain joins TRBV29-1 and TRBJ1-3; D is unresolved. The ends were cut back, 4 bases at V and 2 bases at J, with 9 bases in the middle. CDR3 length: 13 residues. Germline V gene data show CDR1 as SQVTM and CDR2 as ANQGSEA. This chain's CDR3 is CSVGRGTGNTIYF. The CDR3 DNA reads TGCAGCGTTGGGCGGGGTACTGGAAACACCATATATTTT. The full variable domain, with the rest looked up from reference TRBV29-1 and TRBJ1-3, is SAVISQKPSRDICQRGTSLTIQCQVDSQVTMMFWYRQQPGQSLTLIATANQGSEATYESGFVIDKFPISRPNLTFSTLTVSNMSPEDSSIYLCSVGRGTGNTIYFGEGSWLTVV.

The chain carries TRBV4-1 and TRBJ2-1; tentatively, D is TRBD1 (5 bases). The CDR3 runs to 16 residues. V lost 4 bases and J 5 bases, leaving 18 bases between the germline ends. Germline V gives CDR1 MGHRA, CDR2 YSYEKL. CDR3 nucleotide sequence: TGCGCCAGCAGCCCCCAAGCTAGGGGCAGGGACAATGAGCAGTTCTTC. Protein product: CASSPQARGRDNEQFF.

The chain couples TRBV6-6 to TRBJ1-5; 8 nucleotides line up with TRBD1. With 6 bases clipped from V and 7 bases from J, the junction kept 5 bases outside the gene matches. CDR3 size: 13 residues. The germline V gene encodes CDR1 MNHNY and CDR2 SVGAGI (reference sequence). The CDR3 region has the DNA TGTGCCAGCAGGAACAGGGGGGACCAGCCCCAGCATTTT. Translated, it gives CASRNRGDQPQHF.

This sequence joins TRBV5-6 and TRBJ1-1, with 7 bases that match TRBD1. The V gene end was trimmed by 5 bases and the J gene end by 0 bases; junction bases not matched to a gene: 4. CDR3 size: 14 residues. From germline, CDR1 is SGHDT and CDR2 YYEEEE. CDR3 in DNA: TGTGCCAGCAGTTCCGACAGGGTGAACACTGAAGCTTTCTTT. Translation gives CASSSDRVNTEAFF. Based on the CDR3 plus reference TRBV5-6 and TRBJ1-1, the full variable domain is DAGVTQSPTHLIKTRGQQVTLRCSPKSGHDTVSWYQQALGQGPQFIFQYYEEEERQRGNFPDRFSGHQFPNYSSELNVNALLLGDSALYLCASSSDRVNTEAFFGQGTRLTVV.

With respect to this clone: A junction end diverges from the germline sequence, so it may reflect a read error. V usage is TRBV19 and J usage is TRBJ2-1; TRBD2 matches at 7 bases. CDR1 and CDR2 (germline): LNHDA, SQIVND (reference sequence). This CDR3 has 16 amino acids. CDR3 bases: TGTGCCAGTAGTAGAACCTCGGCTAGCGGTTACAGTGAGCAGTTCTTC. Protein product: CASSRTSASGYSEQFF.

CDR3 in DNA: TGTGCCAGCAGTTTTCTCACCCCGGGCCCGGGATTGGATAGGGACCAGTACTTC. Residues: CASSFLTPGPGLDRDQYF. This rearrangement joins TRBV27 to TRBJ2-5, with D tentatively TRBD2 (5 bases). This CDR3 has 18 amino acids. Trimming took off 3 bases at V and 10 bases at J, with 30 bases between the two ends. Germline values: CDR1 MNHEY, CDR2 SMNVEV (reference sequence).

This clone was picked up one time. J is TRBJ2-2 and V is TRBV6-5; no firm D call. This CDR3 contains 16 residues. V shed 0 bases and J shed 3 bases, with 11 bases lying between them. Germline V lookup: CDR1 MNHEY, CDR2 SVGAGI. For the CDR3, the DNA is TGTGCCAGCAGTTACTCTGGGCAGACATACACCGGGGAGCTGTTTTTT. This gives the protein CASSYSGQTYTGELFF.

V and J are TRBV2 and TRBJ1-1; 9 bases map to TRBD1. The CDR3 runs to 15 residues. CDR1 and CDR2 from the germline V gene are SNHLY and FYNNEI. The V segment lost 4 bases and the J segment 5 bases; nucleotides outside the gene matches: 8. The CDR3 region has the DNA TGTGCCAGCAGTGTTCGTGGGACAGGGACGACTGAAGCTTTCTTT. Protein product: CASSVRGTGTTEAFF.

This sequence joins TRBV7-8 and TRBJ2-5; D is uncertain. CDR1 is SGHVS, CDR2 FQNEAQ, per germline. V lost 1 base to trimming and J lost 0 bases, with 18 bases between them. The CDR3 has 18 amino acids. The CDR3 DNA reads as TGTGCCAGCAGCTTAGTCCTGTCAGAGGCCGGGTACCAAGAGACCCAGTACTTC. Encoded protein: CASSLVLSEAGYQETQYF. Full variable domain (outside the CDR3, taken from reference TRBV7-8 and TRBJ2-5): GAGVSQSPRYKVAKRGQDVALRCDPISGHVSLFWYQQALGQGPEFLTYFQNEAQLDKSGLPSDRFFAERPEGSVSTLKIQRTQQEDSAVYLCASSLVLSEAGYQETQYFGPGTRLLVL.

The chain couples TRBV14 to TRBJ2-3; the match to TRBD2 covers 12 bases. The CDR3 is 18 amino acids. Germline assignment: CDR1 SGHDN and CDR2 FVKESK. The V and J ends lost 4 bases and 2 bases, in that order; junction bases with no gene match: 10. CDR3 nucleotides: TGTGCCAGCAGCCTCAGATTACTAGCGGGGGGACTCACAGATACGCAGTATTTT. It encodes CASSLRLLAGGLTDTQYF.

This chain connects TRBV4-3 to TRBJ2-1; D is unresolved. The CDR3 runs to 13 residues. Germline CDR1 reads LGHNA; CDR2 reads YSLEER. V was clipped by 1 base and J by 9 bases, with 10 bases between them. The CDR3, as DNA: TGCGCCAGCAGCCAAGTCGGGTGGGTTGAGCAGTTCTTC. Translating gives CASSQVGWVEQFF.

The genes are TRBV10-3 and TRBJ2-7, with 7 positions matching TRBD1. Germline lookup yields CDR1 ENHRY and CDR2 SYGVKD. V lost 8 bases, J lost 0 bases, and 7 bases stayed unmatched. This CDR3 has 14 amino acids. CDR3 nucleotides: TGTGCCATCCAAGGACAGGCAAGCTCCTACGAGCAGTACTTC. Amino acids: CAIQGQASSYEQYF.

This clone was seen only a few times. The gene calls are TRBV19 and TRBJ1-3; D remains ambiguous. The germline V gene has CDR1 LNHDA and CDR2 SQIVND (reference sequence). Trimming took off 9 bases at V and 6 bases at J, with 15 bases between the two ends. The CDR3 runs to 13 residues. Here the CDR3 DNA reads TGTGCCAGCACTTCGGGATTCGAAAACACCATATATTTT. As protein: CASTSGFENTIYF.